One sample yielded the 2 T cell receptor beta chains listed below, sequenced in a study of T cell responses to AZD1222 COVID-19 vaccine (dated by TCRdb to about 2021). Library preparation was by the immunoSEQ multiplex PCR assay. The table comes from immuneACCESS by way of TCRdb, which keeps in-frame sequences with V and J called. Part of the clones is missing from these tables; in studies checked, under half for an unresolved V gene and the rest for unknown reasons. The sample includes 130,000 or so clones, with 93% observed a single time. The top ten constitute about 1% of the sample. The time point tag for this specimen amounts to: baseline before first vaccination. This specimen was peripheral blood, taken on day 0 of AZD1222 vaccination. Source of these receptors: an adult in good health.

The gene calls are TRBV7-2 and TRBJ1-1, with no clear D. V gave up 5 bases and J gave up 1 base, with 14 bases separating them. This CDR3 has 15 amino acids. CDR1 SGHTA and CDR2 FQGNSA come from the germline V gene. CDR3 residues: CASSARLGSNTEAFF. The CDR3 nucleotides are TGTGCCAGCAGCGCCCGGCTAGGATCGAACACTGAAGCTTTCTTT.

The chain has TRBV5-5 and TRBJ2-3; maybe TRBD1 (5 bases). The CDR3 sequence is 17 residues long. CDR1 SGHKS and CDR2 YYEKEE come from the germline V gene (reference sequence). V was trimmed by 4 bases and J by 2 bases, leaving 20 bases between them. The CDR3 DNA is TGTGCCAGCAGCCTGCCTTTAGGACACCAAAACACAGATACGCAGTATTTT. It specifies CASSLPLGHQNTDTQYF.